One sample yielded the 30 T cell receptor beta chains listed below, sequenced in a study of blood T cells in healthy people across ages. Sample-barcoded 5' priming and a J-beta primer mix drove a second PCR of roughly 7 to 11 cycles. TCRdb processed the 5' RACE reads anew with MiXCR; each CDR3 protein has one entry. The data contain 850,000 to 950,000 distinct CDR3 sequences, under 35% of them seen just once; the ten biggest clones take up about 18%. Material for sequencing was blood. Receptors were obtained from a woman older than 75 in good health.

The V and J genes are TRBV5-4 and TRBJ2-7; D gene unclear. The ends were cut back, 0 bases at V and 3 bases at J, with 7 bases in the middle. CDR3 length: 13 amino acids. Per the germline V gene, CDR1 is SGHNT and CDR2 is YYREEE (reference sequence). CDR3 bases: TGTGCCAGCAGCTTGGGCAGTTACTACGAGCAGTACTTC. Amino acids: CASSLGSYYEQYF.

On this clonotype itself: A much bigger clone sits one base away, suggesting this may be a read error. The chain recombines TRBV12-3 or TRBV12-4 with TRBJ2-3; 14 bases are a match to TRBD2. With V trimmed by 6 bases and J by 6 bases, 5 bases remained unmatched. This CDR3 spans 15 amino acids. As DNA, the CDR3 is TGTGCCAGCAGGTCGACTAGCGGGGGGGGGGATACGCAGTATTTT. Protein sequence: CASRSTSGGGDTQYF.

The table lists this clonotype with many counts. The V gene is TRBV7-2, the J gene TRBJ2-1; the D call may be TRBD1 or TRBD2 (5 bases each). V gave up 2 bases and J gave up 8 bases, with 19 bases separating them. The germline CDR1 and CDR2 sequences are SGHTA and FQGNSA. The CDR3 runs 16 residues. The CDR3 DNA sequence: TGTGCCAGCAGCTTATGGGGCAACTGGGGAGTCGATGAGCAGTTCTTC. Translating gives CASSLWGNWGVDEQFF.

The rearrangement uses TRBV9 and TRBJ1-5; D remains unclear. CDR3 length equals 13 residues. V was shortened by 3 bases and J by 6 bases, with 10 bases between the two germline ends. Germline values: CDR1 SGDLS, CDR2 YYNGEE. In DNA, the CDR3 is TGTGCCAGCAGCGCCACAGCTTTTCAGCCCCAGCATTTT. Amino acids: CASSATAFQPQHF. Full variable domain (missing parts from reference TRBV9 and TRBJ1-5): DSGVTQTPKHLITATGQRVTLRCSPRSGDLSVYWYQQSLDQGLQFLIQYYNGEERAKGNILERFSAQQFPDLHSELNLSSLELGDSALYFCASSATAFQPQHFGDGTRLSIL.

The chain uses TRBV6-1 and TRBJ2-1; TRBD2 matches at 13 bases. Germline V CDR1 and CDR2: MNHNS, SASEGT. CDR3 length equals 15 residues. After removal of 3 bases from V and 5 bases from J, the junction contained 1 base not matched to a gene. CDR3 sequence (DNA): TGTGCCAGCAGTGAGGGACTAGCGGGACACAATGAGCAGTTCTTC. This translates into CASSEGLAGHNEQFF.

The V and J genes are TRBV10-1 and TRBJ2-1; D not certain. V was pared by 0 bases and J by 1 base, with 16 bases between. This CDR3 contains 18 residues. The germline V gene encodes CDR1 WNHNN and CDR2 SYGVQD (reference sequence). In DNA, the CDR3 is TGCGCCAGCAGTGAGTCGGGGTTGGGCGGATCATCCTACAATGAGCAGTTCTTC. As protein: CASSESGLGGSSYNEQFF.

This clonotype showed up just a few times. The V gene is TRBV3-1, the J gene TRBJ1-2; 9 nucleotides align to TRBD1. The CDR3 runs 15 residues. From germline, CDR1 is LGHDT and CDR2 YNNKEL (reference sequence). J gave up 5 bases and V 5 bases, and 9 bases lay outside the gene matches. The CDR3 sequence is CASSSRDRDLYGYTF. The CDR3 coding sequence is TGTGCCAGCAGCTCCCGGGACAGGGACCTATATGGCTACACCTTC.

The sample holds a few counts of this clonotype. The chain carries TRBV19 and TRBJ2-6, with 9 nucleotides matching TRBD1. The germline V gene has CDR1 LNHDA and CDR2 SQIVND (reference sequence). This CDR3 spans 17 amino acids. The trim removed 7 bases at V and 0 bases at J, leaving 7 bases unmatched. This CDR3 reads CASTYRGRYSGANVLTF. Here the CDR3 DNA reads TGTGCCAGTACATACAGGGGGCGTTACTCTGGGGCCAACGTCCTGACTTTC.

This clonotype has just a few counts. The rearrangement joins TRBV18 to TRBJ1-5, with D perhaps TRBD1 (5 bases). The CDR3 totals 14 residues. V lost 4 bases and J 3 bases, leaving 10 bases between the germline ends. CDR1 is KGHSH, CDR2 LQKENI, per germline. The CDR3 region has the DNA TGTGCCAGCTCACGGGACCTATCCAATCAGCCCCAGCATTTT. It is translated as CASSRDLSNQPQHF.

The table lists this clonotype with many counts. CDR3 residues: CASSYRLGYGYTF. The CDR3 nucleotides are TGTGCCAGCAGTTACCGGCTCGGGTATGGCTACACCTTC. This sequence joins TRBV6-5 and TRBJ1-2; D gene uncertain. Per the germline V gene, CDR1 is MNHEY and CDR2 is SVGAGI. V was trimmed by 2 bases and J by 5 bases, leaving 9 bases between them. The CDR3 loop spans 13 amino acids.

The chain links TRBV14 to TRBJ2-2, with 7 bases matching TRBD1. CDR3 length: 18 residues. The ends lost 4 bases at V and 3 bases at J; junction bases unmatched: 14. The germline V gene encodes CDR1 SGHDN and CDR2 FVKESK. The DNA of the CDR3 is TGTGCCAGCAGCCCTTGGGGGCGCAGGGGGATCGACACCGGGGAGCTGTTTTTT. Protein product: CASSPWGRRGIDTGELFF.

The genes are TRBV2 and TRBJ2-7; weak D call: TRBD1 (7 bases). Germline V CDR1 and CDR2: SNHLY, FYNNEI. Trimming removed 2 bases at V and 0 bases at J, with 17 bases between. CDR3 length: 17 residues. The CDR3 bases are TGTGCCAGCAGTGAACCCTACTCAGGGGGGAGCTCCTACGAGCAGTACTTC. It specifies CASSEPYSGGSSYEQYF.

The chain carries TRBV7-2 and TRBJ2-2, with unresolved D. The CDR3 is 18 amino acids. The germline V gene has CDR1 SGHTA and CDR2 FQGNSA. V dropped 0 bases and J dropped 0 bases, with 14 bases sitting between them. CDR3 loop: CASSLASVGPANTGELFF. The CDR3 DNA reads as TGTGCCAGCAGCTTAGCGAGCGTAGGACCTGCGAACACCGGGGAGCTGTTTTTT.

This clonotype has a single count. The rearrangement uses TRBV19 and TRBJ2-5; 9 positions match TRBD1. The CDR3 has 17 amino acids. Unmatched junction bases numbered 15, after V lost 5 bases and J lost 5 bases. Germline assignment: CDR1 LNHDA and CDR2 SQIVND (reference sequence). In nucleotides, the CDR3 is TGTGCCAGTAGTCCGAGAGGGACAGGGTCTCTTCAGGAGACCCAGTACTTC. Its translation is CASSPRGTGSLQETQYF.

The gene calls are TRBV27 and TRBJ1-2, with no clear D. The CDR3 contains 15 residues. Germline V gives CDR1 MNHEY, CDR2 SMNVEV (reference sequence). V lost 2 bases, J lost 4 bases, and 14 bases lay in between. CDR3 in DNA: TGTGCCAGCAGTTTAGATCCTACAGAATGCTATGGCTACACCTTC. This codes for CASSLDPTECYGYTF.

The chain employs TRBV6-2 or TRBV6-3 and TRBJ1-1; D uncertain. In germline, CDR1 is MNHEY, CDR2 SVGEGT. The length of the CDR3 is 12 residues. The V and J ends lost 7 bases and 6 bases respectively, with 12 bases between them. This CDR3 reads CASIELGAEAFF. The CDR3 DNA is TGTGCCAGCATCGAACTGGGAGCTGAAGCTTTCTTT.

This clonotype appeared many times. The chain is built from TRBV7-2 and TRBJ2-6; a weak D match, TRBD2 (7 bases). Germline V CDR1 and CDR2: SGHTA, FQGNSA. This CDR3 is built from 17 residues. Trimming took 1 base from V and 4 from J, leaving 14 bases between them. The CDR3 bases are TGTGCCAGCAGCTTAGGGGGGGGGGCGAGCGGGGCCAACGTCCTGACTTTC. This encodes CASSLGGGASGANVLTF. The full variable domain, its missing parts supplied by reference TRBV7-2 and TRBJ2-6, is GAGVSQSPSNKVTEKGKDVELRCDPISGHTALYWYRQSLGQGLEFLIYFQGNSAPDKSGLPSDRFSAERTGGSVSTLTIQRTQQEDSAVYLCASSLGGGASGANVLTFGAGSRLTVL.

Many counts were recorded for this clonotype. The chain links TRBV7-2 to TRBJ1-4; D is possibly TRBD1 (5 bases). Per the germline V gene, CDR1 is SGHTA and CDR2 is FQGNSA. CDR3 size: 17 residues. V lost 0 bases to trimming and J lost 3 bases, with 14 bases between them. The CDR3 reads CASSLAPRGRSNEKLFF. CDR3 nucleotides: TGTGCCAGCAGCTTAGCGCCGAGGGGTCGGTCTAATGAAAAACTGTTTTTT.

In this sample, this clonotype turned up many times. The chain links TRBV28 to TRBJ2-7, with 9 bases matching TRBD1. CDR3 length equals 14 residues. Germline loops: CDR1 MDHEN, CDR2 SYDVKM. The ends lost 7 bases at V and 2 bases at J; junction bases unmatched: 6. DNA for the CDR3: TGTGCCAGCACCGGGACAGGGAGGACCTACGAGCAGTACTTC. Its translation: CASTGTGRTYEQYF.

This clonotype was picked up one time. The chain couples TRBV7-2 to TRBJ2-1; D is unresolved. V was clipped by 5 bases and J by 3 bases, with 17 bases between them. The CDR3 runs to 16 residues. Germline V lookup: CDR1 SGHTA, CDR2 FQGNSA. The CDR3 loop reads CASSLSGSGYYNEQFF. For the CDR3, the DNA is TGTGCCAGCAGCCTATCTGGGTCCGGATACTACAATGAGCAGTTCTTC.

Only a few counts were recorded for this clonotype. The V call is TRBV4-3, the J call TRBJ2-2; D remains unclear. Germline V lookup: CDR1 LGHNA, CDR2 YSLEER. V lost 0 bases, J lost 1 base, and 9 bases lay in between. CDR3 length equals 16 residues. The CDR3 sequence: CASSQDPRGNTGELFF. CDR3 DNA sequence: TGCGCCAGCAGCCAAGATCCGCGCGGGAACACCGGGGAGCTGTTTTTT.

V and J are TRBV6-5 and TRBJ2-7; 10 positions agree with TRBD1. The V segment lost 10 bases and the J segment 4 bases; nucleotides outside the gene matches: 7. This CDR3 is built from 13 residues. Per germline, CDR1 MNHEY and CDR2 SVGAGI. CDR3 residues: CATSRTGGYEQYF. Written as DNA, the CDR3 is TGTGCCACTTCCCGGACAGGGGGATACGAGCAGTACTTC.

Comment on this clonotype: Just one base apart from a much larger clone, this may be a read error. This chain links TRBV6-2 or TRBV6-3 with TRBJ1-5; D is possibly TRBD1 (6 bases). The CDR3 is made up of 15 amino acids. Trimming pared 5 bases from V and 2 bases from J, leaving 13 bases between. Germline V gene lookup returns CDR1 MNHEY and CDR2 SVGEGT. CDR3 protein: CASSDGQKGNQPQHF. CDR3 sequence (DNA): TGTGCCAGCAGTGACGGACAGAAAGGCAATCAGCCCCAGCATTTT.

This clonotype was observed at least ten times. The gene calls are TRBV7-2 and TRBJ2-7; tentatively, D is TRBD1 or TRBD2 (6 bases each). The V and J ends lost 1 base and 1 base respectively, with 11 bases between them. The CDR3 sequence is 15 residues long. Germline V gene data show CDR1 as SGHTA and CDR2 as FQGNSA. In nucleotides, the CDR3 is TGTGCCAGCAGCTTAGACTGGGGGGCATCCTACGAGCAGTACTTC. Its translation is CASSLDWGASYEQYF.

This clonotype was counted only a few times. The rearrangement links TRBV12-3 or TRBV12-4 to TRBJ2-2; no firm D call. The CDR3 loop spans 14 amino acids. V lost 6 bases to trimming and J lost 5 bases, with 13 bases between them. The CDR3 sequence is CASRVTSRTGELFF. The CDR3 coding sequence is TGTGCCAGCAGGGTGACGAGCCGGACCGGGGAGCTGTTTTTT.

This clonotype was observed a single time. A read error is possible here, since a much larger clone lies one base away. This rearrangement joins TRBV7-9 to TRBJ1-2; D may be TRBD1 (6 bases). The CDR3 runs 16 residues. The germline CDR1 and CDR2 sequences are SEHNR and FQNEAQ (reference sequence). V gave up 8 bases and J gave up 6 bases, with 25 bases separating them. CDR3 sequence reads: CASRGPTEGGSDGYTF. Written as DNA, the CDR3 is TGTGCCAGCCGCGGCCCAACAGAGGGGGGCAGCGATGGCTACACCTTC.

This clonotype has only a few counts. V and J are TRBV6-2 or TRBV6-3 and TRBJ2-3; 11 bases agree with TRBD2. Germline CDR1 MNHEY, CDR2 SVGEGT. This CDR3 contains 16 residues. Trimming took 6 bases from V and 0 from J; bases not matched to a gene: 5. DNA for the CDR3: TGTGCCAGCAGAACTAGCGGGGGAGCTAGCACAGATACGCAGTATTTT. This sequence encodes CASRTSGGASTDTQYF.

The sample holds many counts of this clonotype. The chain is built from TRBV9 and TRBJ2-7, with 8 bases that match TRBD2. This CDR3 is built from 15 residues. The J segment lost 6 bases and the V segment lost 0 bases, leaving 8 bases of the junction unmatched. Germline V gene sequence: CDR1 SGDLS, CDR2 YYNGEE. The CDR3 bases are TGTGCCAGCAGCGTAGAAGGTCTAGCGGGCGGCGAGCAGTACTTC. Its translation: CASSVEGLAGGEQYF.

This clonotype came up many times. The chain links TRBV7-8 to TRBJ1-4; TRBD1 matches at 7 bases. After removal of 5 bases from V and 3 bases from J, the junction contained 6 bases not matched to a gene. The CDR3 has 15 amino acids. Germline V CDR1 and CDR2: SGHVS, FQNEAQ. This CDR3 reads CASSLDRVSNEKLFF. Here the CDR3 DNA reads TGTGCCAGCAGCCTCGACAGGGTTTCTAATGAAAAACTGTTTTTT.

As concerns this clonotype: A much larger clone sits a single nucleotide away, making a read error possible. J is TRBJ2-1 and V is TRBV5-1; tentatively, D is TRBD1 (5 bases). Germline V gene sequence: CDR1 SGHRS, CDR2 YFSETQ. Trimming took 0 bases from V and 6 from J, leaving 10 bases between them. The CDR3 spans 14 residues. In DNA form, the CDR3 reads TGCGCCAGCAGCTTGGACCAGGGATTCAATGAGCAGTTCTTC. Its translation is CASSLDQGFNEQFF.